These 22 T cell receptor beta chains were all obtained from the same sample, sequenced in a study of blood T cell repertoires in COVID-19. Libraries were prepared by immunoSEQ multiplex PCR; TCRdb keeps only in-frame clonotypes and omits some of them. The sample includes about 190,000 clones, about nine tenths of them seen just once. What was sequenced was peripheral blood. The receptors come from a man aged 25 to 40 with acute or convalescent COVID-19.

The chain recombines TRBV5-1 with TRBJ1-1; maybe TRBD1 (6 bases). V lost 3 bases to trimming and J lost 1 base, with 16 bases between them. Germline CDR1 is SGHRS and CDR2 is YFSETQ. The length of the CDR3 is 16 residues. For the CDR3, the DNA is TGCGCCAGCAGCTGGGGGGCGGGGAGGGCGAACACTGAAGCTTTCTTT. This encodes CASSWGAGRANTEAFF.

This clone was observed once. V is TRBV10-3 and J is TRBJ2-7; possibly TRBD2 for D (5 bases). The CDR3 extends over 15 amino acids. Germline-derived CDR1 and CDR2 are ENHRY and SYGVKD. The ends were cut back, 3 bases at V and 0 bases at J, with 12 bases in the middle. The CDR3 is CAISDPGVSSYEQYF. The DNA for the CDR3 is TGTGCCATCAGTGACCCCGGGGTGAGCTCCTACGAGCAGTACTTC.

The gene calls are TRBV11-2 and TRBJ1-2; no firm D call. Germline lookup yields CDR1 SGHAT and CDR2 FQNNGV. Trimming stripped 2 bases from V and 6 bases from J, with 10 bases between. CDR3 length: 13 amino acids. The CDR3 bases are TGTGCCAGCAGCTTAAGCAAAGAGGATGGCTACACCTTC. Residues: CASSLSKEDGYTF.

The rearrangement links TRBV5-1 to TRBJ2-3, with D hard to call. The length of the CDR3 is 16 residues. With 0 bases removed from V and 4 bases from J, the gap between germline ends came to 15 bases. Germline loops: CDR1 SGHRS, CDR2 YFSETQ. CDR3 amino acids: CASSLEAGRLADTQYF. Here the CDR3 DNA reads TGCGCCAGCAGCTTGGAGGCCGGCCGACTCGCAGATACGCAGTATTTT.

The V gene is TRBV18, the J gene TRBJ1-1, with a possible D match to TRBD1 (6 bases). Germline V CDR1 and CDR2: KGHSH, LQKENI. The CDR3 extends over 13 amino acids. Between the trimmed V and J ends, which lost 5 bases and 1 base, there was a span of 8 bases. The CDR3 reads CASSSDRNTEAFF. CDR3 DNA sequence: TGTGCCAGCTCATCGGACAGGAACACTGAAGCTTTCTTT.

The J gene is TRBJ2-6, the V gene TRBV2, with D possibly TRBD1 on 6 matching bases. V was clipped by 4 bases and J by 0 bases, with 19 bases between them. From germline, CDR1 is SNHLY and CDR2 FYNNEI. The CDR3 runs to 19 residues. Here the CDR3 DNA reads TGTGCCAGCAGTGGCGCTTACAGGGAACCCTCCTCTGGGGCCAACGTCCTGACTTTC. Translating it yields CASSGAYREPSSGANVLTF.

This clone has ten or more counts. CDR3 residues: CASSLYRGNEQFF. The CDR3 DNA reads as TGTGCCAGCAGCTTGTACAGGGGCAATGAGCAGTTCTTC. The chain recombines TRBV7-3 with TRBJ2-1; TRBD1 matches at 7 bases. V shed 3 bases, J shed 6 bases, and the junction held 2 bases outside the gene matches. This CDR3 is built from 13 residues. Germline-derived CDR1 and CDR2 are SGHTA and FQGTGA.

J is TRBJ1-6 and V is TRBV9; 9 nucleotides line up with TRBD1. CDR1 is SGDLS, CDR2 YYNGEE, per germline. The CDR3 has 14 residues. The V segment lost 3 bases and the J segment 9 bases; nucleotides outside the gene matches: 4. The CDR3 bases are TGTGCCAGCAGCGACCGGGACAGGGCTTCACCCCTCCACTTT. Amino acid sequence: CASSDRDRASPLHF. Looking up the rest from reference TRBV9 and TRBJ1-6 gives the full variable domain: DSGVTQTPKHLITATGQRVTLRCSPRSGDLSVYWYQQSLDQGLQFLIQYYNGEERAKGNILERFSAQQFPDLHSELNLSSLELGDSALYFCASSDRDRASPLHFGNGTRLTVT.

J is TRBJ1-5 and V is TRBV5-4; D gene ambiguous. Trimming removed 0 bases at V and 6 bases at J, with 7 bases between. The CDR3 contains 13 residues. CDR1 SGHNT and CDR2 YYREEE come from the germline V gene (reference sequence). CDR3 coding DNA: TGTGCCAGCAGCTTGGAGCCAGGTCAGCCCCAGCATTTT. Its translation is CASSLEPGQPQHF.

V gene TRBV3-1 (or the pseudogene TRBV3-2) combines with J gene TRBJ1-3; 8 nucleotides match TRBD1. Trimming cost V 1 base and J 2 bases; bases outside gene matches: 1. Germline loops: CDR1 LGHDT, CDR2 YNNKEL (reference sequence). The CDR3 covers 15 residues. The CDR3 DNA sequence: TGTGCCAGCAGCCAAGGACAGGGGACTGGAAACACCATATATTTT. It encodes CASSQGQGTGNTIYF.

The chain couples TRBV18 to TRBJ2-7, with D possibly being TRBD2 (7 bases). The CDR3 is 15 residues long. Between the trimmed V and J ends, which lost 0 bases and 4 bases, there was a span of 13 bases. From germline, CDR1 is KGHSH and CDR2 LQKENI. The CDR3, as DNA: TGTGCCAGCTCACCACCGGGACGGGGGGCTTACGAGCAGTACTTC. It is translated as CASSPPGRGAYEQYF.

V gene TRBV27 combines with J gene TRBJ1-1; perhaps TRBD1 as D (6 bases). This CDR3 has 14 amino acids. CDR1 is MNHEY, CDR2 SMNVEV, per germline (reference sequence). Trimming took off 8 bases at V and 2 bases at J, with 15 bases between the two ends. The CDR3 protein is CASGLQGRNTEAFF. CDR3 nucleotide sequence: TGTGCCAGCGGCCTCCAGGGGAGAAACACTGAAGCTTTCTTT.

The V gene is TRBV5-5, the J gene TRBJ1-2; the D gene is possibly TRBD1 (6 bases). V dropped 1 base and J dropped 2 bases, with 12 bases sitting between them. The germline CDR1 and CDR2 sequences are SGHKS and YYEKEE (reference sequence). This CDR3 is built from 15 residues. The DNA for the CDR3 is TGTGCCAGCAGCTTGACCCCGGGGGGCAACTATGGCTACACCTTC. Amino acids: CASSLTPGGNYGYTF.

The chain links TRBV28 to TRBJ1-2; 8 bases agree with TRBD1. Germline V gene lookup returns CDR1 MDHEN and CDR2 SYDVKM. The V segment lost 6 bases and the J segment 7 bases; nucleotides outside the gene matches: 13. This CDR3 is built from 15 residues. CDR3 residues: CASRLTGTGAGGYTF. CDR3 nucleotides: TGTGCCAGCAGACTCACGGGGACAGGAGCTGGTGGCTACACCTTC.

This chain links TRBV5-1 with TRBJ2-7; 11 bases line up with TRBD2. The germline V gene has CDR1 SGHRS and CDR2 YFSETQ. V was clipped by 3 bases and J by 2 bases; unmatched bases: 19. This CDR3 has 20 amino acids. CDR3 residues: CASSYYPGQTLAGGPYEQYF. In DNA, the CDR3 is TGCGCCAGCAGCTATTATCCGGGACAGACCTTAGCGGGGGGGCCCTACGAGCAGTACTTC.

Regarding this clone: At one end the junction does not follow the germline gene, possibly because of a read error. This chain links TRBV23-1 with TRBJ2-7; TRBD1 agrees at 7 bases. TRBV23-1 is an ORF, with its function uncertain. The CDR3 is 14 residues long. The CDR3 nucleotides read TGCGCTAGCACCACGAGACAGGGAAGCTACGAGCAGTACTTC. Protein: CASTTRQGSYEQYF.

The V call is TRBV19, the J call TRBJ2-2; the D gene is possibly TRBD2 (7 bases). The ends were cut back, 5 bases at V and 4 bases at J, with 11 bases in the middle. This CDR3 is 14 amino acids long. Germline assignment: CDR1 LNHDA and CDR2 SQIVND (reference sequence). The chain's CDR3 is CASSYREGTGELFF. The CDR3 coding sequence is TGTGCCAGTAGTTACAGGGAGGGCACCGGGGAGCTGTTTTTT.

V usage is TRBV6-5 and J usage is TRBJ1-5, with TRBD1 matching over 9 bases. V lost 6 bases to trimming and J lost 7 bases; unmatched junction nucleotides: 4. The CDR3 consists of 13 residues. The V gene's germline CDR1 is MNHEY and CDR2 SVGAGI. CDR3 region: CASRGTGKQPQHF. The CDR3 DNA reads TGTGCCAGCAGAGGGACAGGGAAGCAGCCCCAGCATTTT.

The chain combines TRBV7-8 with TRBJ1-5; D is unclear. The CDR3 runs 13 residues. Trimming pared 2 bases from V and 3 bases from J, leaving 5 bases between. CDR1 is SGHVS, CDR2 FQNEAQ, per germline. This CDR3 reads CASSLYINQPQHF. CDR3 DNA sequence: TGTGCCAGCAGCTTATACATCAATCAGCCCCAGCATTTT.

The V and J genes are TRBV19 and TRBJ2-7, with 12 bases fitting TRBD1. Germline assignment: CDR1 LNHDA and CDR2 SQIVND (reference sequence). J lost 4 bases, V lost 5 bases, and 6 bases had no gene match. The CDR3 consists of 15 residues. The CDR3 sequence: CASSPRDRGLYEQYF. The CDR3 DNA follows: TGTGCCAGTAGTCCGAGGGACAGGGGGCTATACGAGCAGTACTTC.

The rearrangement uses TRBV7-9 and TRBJ2-5; 7 nucleotides match TRBD1. Trimming removed 5 bases from V and 2 bases from J; junction bases left unmatched: 11. Germline CDR1 reads SEHNR; CDR2 reads FQNEAQ (reference sequence). The CDR3 spans 16 residues. The CDR3 region has the DNA TGTGCCAGCAGCACGAGACCGGGACAGCGACAAGAGACCCAGTACTTC. Amino acid sequence: CASSTRPGQRQETQYF.

This chain joins TRBV2 and TRBJ2-7; tentative D call: TRBD1 (5 bases). The V gene lost 3 bases and the J gene lost 3 bases, with 15 bases spanning the gap. The germline V gene encodes CDR1 SNHLY and CDR2 FYNNEI. The CDR3 is made up of 15 amino acids. CDR3 amino acids: CASSERPGAFYEQYF. The CDR3 DNA is TGTGCCAGCAGTGAGCGACCTGGGGCCTTCTACGAGCAGTACTTC.